This TCR beta chain appears in the sequencing data of a study of spatial heterogeneity in lung cancer. The J segment lost 7 bases and the V segment lost 3 bases, leaving 7 bases of the junction unmatched. Per the germline V gene, CDR1 is SGHDT and CDR2 is YYEEEE. The length of the CDR3 is 14 residues. MiXCR was run by TCRdb on the 5' RACE reads, yielding one entry per CDR3 protein. Counted here are approximately 52,000 distinct CDR3 sequences, less than 6% occurring once; the ten biggest clones make up 11%. This clonotype was seen repeatedly, ten times or more. As for time point: sample taken at primary tumor resection. Researchers sequenced whole RNA taken from tumor, nontumor lung or frozen PBMC without sorting.

This clonotype was sampled from a male donor with early-stage non-small cell lung cancer. This chain joins TRBV5-6 and TRBJ1-5; 7 nucleotides align to TRBD1. Source: PBMCs, taken at surgery. For the CDR3, the DNA is TGTGCCAGCAGCTATCGACAGGGTATGCAGCCCCAGCATTTT. This translates into CASSYRQGMQPQHF.